These 17 T cell receptor beta chains share one sample of origin, sequenced in a study of Graves' ophthalmopathy and Graves' hyperthyroidism (dated by TCRdb to about 2018). Sequenced using an Illumina HiSeq 2000. TCR beta CDR3 regions were amplified from RNA transcripts for repertoire sequencing. The first round was an RT-PCR using HTBI primers with the Qiagen OneStep RT-PCR kit, and this first round was followed by a second-round multiplex PCR, then size selection and purification. In-frame beta chains were kept once TCRdb had trimmed the public reads at Q25 with fastp and called clones with MiXCR. Entries that share a CDR3 protein sequence are merged under the most common genes and DNA. This sample has a few hundred thousand distinct CDR3 sequences in its table, and about 17% of those were observed once. The top ten clones comprise roughly 1.6% of the sample. The source material was peripheral blood. All receptors derive from a woman aged 18-30 years with Graves' ophthalmopathy. Donor details come from another sample of the same person, matched by shared clones.

This clonotype was found many times. The chain couples TRBV27 to TRBJ1-5; D is possibly TRBD1 (6 bases). The germline gives CDR1 MNHEY, CDR2 SMNVEV (reference sequence). Trimming took off 6 bases at V and 0 bases at J, with 9 bases between the two ends. The CDR3 loop spans 14 amino acids. CDR3 amino acids: CASSEQGSNQPQHF. As DNA, the CDR3 is TGTGCCAGCAGCGAACAGGGTAGCAATCAGCCCCAGCATTTT.

This clonotype was detected ten times or more. V is TRBV7-8 and J is TRBJ2-2; the D is unclear. Germline V lookup: CDR1 SGHVS, CDR2 FQNEAQ. This CDR3 spans 16 amino acids. Trimming took off 5 bases at V and 4 bases at J, with 17 bases between the two ends. The CDR3 bases are TGTGCCAGCAGCCCCATACAAGGAAGGGTCACCGGGGAGCTGTTTTTT. Translation: CASSPIQGRVTGELFF.

The chain is built from TRBV3-1 and TRBJ2-2; D possibly corresponds to TRBD1 (5 bases). The germline CDR1 and CDR2 sequences are LGHDT and YNNKEL (reference sequence). V lost 7 bases and J 3 bases, leaving 18 bases between the germline ends. This CDR3 has 16 residues. CDR3 DNA sequence: TGTGCCAGCACCCTTAGAAGGTTCAGGGACACCGGGGAGCTGTTTTTT. It translates to CASTLRRFRDTGELFF.

A single count supports this clonotype. The chain combines TRBV28 with TRBJ1-1, with D possibly being TRBD1 (5 bases). V dropped 1 base and J dropped 8 bases, with 14 bases sitting between them. CDR3 size: 14 residues. CDR1 and CDR2 from the germline V gene are MDHEN and SYDVKM. The CDR3 nucleotides are TGTGCCAGCAGTTTATACGACCTGAACAGGGAAGCTTTCTTT. Translation gives CASSLYDLNREAFF.

Many counts were recorded for this clonotype. V and J are TRBV6-5 and TRBJ2-5, with 13 bases matching TRBD2. Germline loops: CDR1 MNHEY, CDR2 SVGAGI. CDR3 length: 17 amino acids. V shed 2 bases and J 5 bases; nucleotides not matched to a gene: 8. Written as DNA, the CDR3 is TGTGCCAGCAGTTACGGTACTAGCGGGGGGGCCTCGGAGACCCAGTACTTC. It codes for CASSYGTSGGASETQYF.

This clonotype was picked up many times. The chain is built from TRBV5-1 and TRBJ1-2, with D tentatively TRBD1 (6 bases). CDR3 length: 14 residues. Trimming pared 7 bases from V and 6 bases from J, leaving 19 bases between. The germline CDR1 and CDR2 sequences are SGHRS and YFSETQ. DNA of the CDR3: TGCGCCAGCTATCTCCAGGGGAGTAAGGATGGCTACACCTTC. It specifies CASYLQGSKDGYTF.

This clonotype was recorded at least ten times. The chain couples TRBV27 to TRBJ2-7, with TRBD1 matching 7 bases. The germline V gene encodes CDR1 MNHEY and CDR2 SMNVEV (reference sequence). The junction had 13 bases not matched to a gene; V was cut back by 10 bases and J by 1 base. The CDR3 spans 15 residues. For the CDR3, the DNA is TGTGCCACCCCGTCCCGGACAGGCGCTTCCTACGAGCAGTACTTC. This translates into CATPSRTGASYEQYF.

Many counts were recorded for this clonotype. The gene calls are TRBV29-1 and TRBJ1-1; no reliable D call. Germline V lookup: CDR1 SQVTM, CDR2 ANQGSEA. Trimming pared 5 bases from V and 0 bases from J, leaving 7 bases between. There are 12 residues in the CDR3. In DNA form, the CDR3 reads TGCAGCGTTTTACAGCTGAACACTGAAGCTTTCTTT. The encoded protein is CSVLQLNTEAFF.

This clonotype was counted at least ten times. The chain carries TRBV20-1 and TRBJ2-5, with TRBD1 matching over 7 bases. The CDR3 spans 15 residues. Trimming at V came to 5 bases and at J to 4 bases, leaving 13 bases not matched to a gene. Germline V CDR1 and CDR2: DFQATT, SNEGSKA (reference sequence). CDR3: CSAFTGTEALETQYF. The CDR3 DNA reads TGCAGTGCTTTTACCGGGACAGAGGCCTTAGAGACCCAGTACTTC.

This clonotype was counted at least ten times. V usage is TRBV6-1 and J usage is TRBJ2-7, with D possibly being TRBD2 (5 bases). Trimming pared 7 bases from V and 2 bases from J, leaving 21 bases between. Per germline, CDR1 MNHNS and CDR2 SASEGT. The CDR3 contains 16 residues. In DNA, the CDR3 is TGTGCCAGCAACCCCAGGAGGTCCGGAAAGGCCTACGAGCAGTACTTC. Encoded protein: CASNPRRSGKAYEQYF.

This clonotype appeared many times. The genes are TRBV20-1 and TRBJ1-6, with 7 bases aligning to TRBD1. With V trimmed by 2 bases and J by 10 bases, 11 bases remained unmatched. This CDR3 contains 15 residues. CDR1 DFQATT and CDR2 SNEGSKA come from the germline V gene (reference sequence). The CDR3 sequence is CSARNRQGWESPLHF. In nucleotides, the CDR3 is TGCAGTGCTAGAAACCGACAGGGTTGGGAGTCACCCCTCCACTTT.

This clonotype has a count of ten or more. V and J are TRBV28 and TRBJ2-5; the D call may be TRBD1 or TRBD2 (5 bases each). CDR3 length: 12 residues. V was shortened by 10 bases and J by 4 bases, with 13 bases between the two germline ends. Germline V lookup: CDR1 MDHEN, CDR2 SYDVKM. The CDR3 bases are TGTGCCACCCTAGAGGGGCGAGAGACCCAGTACTTC. Its translation is CATLEGRETQYF. Full variable domain (missing parts from reference TRBV28 and TRBJ2-5): DVKVTQSSRYLVKRTGEKVFLECVQDMDHENMFWYRQDPGLGLRLIYFSYDVKMKEKGDIPEGYSVSREKKERFSLILESASTNQTSMYLCATLEGRETQYFGPGTRLLVL.

This clonotype was found many times. The chain couples TRBV12-3 or TRBV12-4 to TRBJ2-7, with TRBD1 as a possible D gene (5 bases). The CDR3 spans 13 residues. Deletions cut 3 bases from V and 5 bases from J, with 11 bases between. DNA of the CDR3: TGTGCCAGCAGTTTGAGGCAGGGAAACGAGCAGTACTTC. This translates into CASSLRQGNEQYF.

This clonotype has at least ten counts. The V call is TRBV11-1, the J call TRBJ2-7; D might be TRBD2 (7 bases). Per germline, CDR1 SGHAT and CDR2 FQDESV (reference sequence). The CDR3 extends over 18 amino acids. V shed 0 bases and J shed 2 bases, with 20 bases lying between them. CDR3 loop: CASSLAGTGRGIPYEQYF. The CDR3 nucleotides are TGTGCCAGCAGCTTAGCAGGAACAGGGAGGGGTATACCCTACGAGCAGTACTTC.

This clonotype was seen ten or more times. The V gene is TRBV10-3, the J gene TRBJ1-1; the D is unclear. This CDR3 is built from 13 residues. Germline V gene sequence: CDR1 ENHRY, CDR2 SYGVKD. V lost 6 bases, J lost 3 bases, and 11 bases lay in between. CDR3 protein: CAISLNLDTEAFF. The DNA for the CDR3 is TGTGCCATCAGCTTGAATTTGGACACTGAAGCTTTCTTT.

Many counts were recorded for this clonotype. The rearrangement uses TRBV19 and TRBJ1-1, with a tentative D call TRBD1 (6 bases). Deletions cut 7 bases from V and 4 bases from J, with 19 bases between. The CDR3 contains 15 residues. The germline V gene encodes CDR1 LNHDA and CDR2 SQIVND (reference sequence). The CDR3, as DNA: TGTGCCAGTACCCTACAGGGAGGGGTCGGCACTGAAGCTTTCTTT. It yields the protein CASTLQGGVGTEAFF.

This clonotype was picked up many times. The chain couples TRBV6-1 to TRBJ1-1; D ambiguous. Trimming stripped 8 bases from V and 0 bases from J, with 13 bases between. Germline values: CDR1 MNHNS, CDR2 SASEGT. This CDR3 contains 14 residues. CDR3 sequence: CASAPLSMNTEAFF. In nucleotides, the CDR3 is TGTGCCAGCGCACCCCTATCCATGAACACTGAAGCTTTCTTT.